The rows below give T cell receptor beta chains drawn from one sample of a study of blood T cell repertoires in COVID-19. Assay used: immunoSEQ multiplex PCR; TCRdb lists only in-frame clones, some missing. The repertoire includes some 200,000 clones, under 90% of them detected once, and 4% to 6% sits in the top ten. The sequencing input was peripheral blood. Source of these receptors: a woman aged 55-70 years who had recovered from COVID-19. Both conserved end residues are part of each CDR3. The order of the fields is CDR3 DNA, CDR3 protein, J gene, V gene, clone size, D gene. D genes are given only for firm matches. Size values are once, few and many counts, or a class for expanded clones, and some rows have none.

DNA: TGTGCCAGCTCACCGTCAGAGGGAAGGAACTATGGCTACACCTTC
CDR3: CASSPSEGRNYGYTF
J: TRBJ1-2
V: TRBV18
size: -
D: -

DNA: TGTGCCAGCTCACCACGTAATAGTCTCGATGAGCAGTTCTTC
CDR3: CASSPRNSLDEQFF
J: TRBJ2-1
V: TRBV18
size: -
D: -

DNA: TGTGCCAGCAGCCAACAGGGGGCAGGGAGCACTGAAGCTTTCTTT
CDR3: CASSQQGAGSTEAFF
J: TRBJ1-1
V: TRBV4-2
size: few
D: TRBD1

DNA: TGTGCCATCACTCCGGGACAGGGGCCCTCCTACGAGCAGTACTTC
CDR3: CAITPGQGPSYEQYF
J: TRBJ2-7
V: TRBV24-1
size: -
D: TRBD1

DNA: TGTGCCAGCACCGAATTTCACAGGGGGGATCAGCCCCAGCATTTT
CDR3: CASTEFHRGDQPQHF
J: TRBJ1-5
V: TRBV5-8
size: -
D: TRBD1

DNA: TGTGCCAGCTCACCACCGGACAGGGGAGGTACCGGGGAGCTGTTTTTT
CDR3: CASSPPDRGGTGELFF
J: TRBJ2-2
V: TRBV18
size: -
D: TRBD1

DNA: TGTGCCAGCAGCGTATACAGGACAGGAGATAGCGGGGAGCTGTTTTTT
CDR3: CASSVYRTGDSGELFF
J: TRBJ2-2
V: TRBV9
size: -
D: TRBD1

DNA: TGTGCCAGCAGCTTGACAGGGACTAGCGGGGGCACAGATACGCAGTATTTT
CDR3: CASSLTGTSGGTDTQYF
J: TRBJ2-3
V: TRBV7-3
size: many
D: TRBD2

DNA: TGTGCCACCAGCCGAACCACAGGGAATTCACCCCTCCACTTT
CDR3: CATSRTTGNSPLHF
J: TRBJ1-6
V: TRBV15
size: -
D: -

DNA: TGTGCCAGCAGCTTAGCCAGGGGAATCTCCTACGAGCAGTACTTC
CDR3: CASSLARGISYEQYF
J: TRBJ2-7
V: TRBV7-8
size: -
D: -

DNA: TGTGCCAGCAGTTACTTGGCACTAGGCTCCTACGAGCAGTACTTC
CDR3: CASSYLALGSYEQYF
J: TRBJ2-7
V: TRBV6-2/TRBV6-3
size: -
D: -

DNA: TGTGCCAGCAACGAGGACAGGGGAAATGGCTACACCTTC
CDR3: CASNEDRGNGYTF
J: TRBJ1-2
V: TRBV2
size: -
D: TRBD1

DNA: TGTGCTAGCAGCTTGGACAGATACAATGAGCAGTTCTTC
CDR3: CASSLDRYNEQFF
J: TRBJ2-1
V: TRBV7-7
size: once
D: -

DNA: TGCGCCAGCAGCCAGAGGCCGGGGGGGCCTCATGAGCAGTTCTTC
CDR3: CASSQRPGGPHEQFF
J: TRBJ2-1
V: TRBV4-1
size: -
D: TRBD2

DNA: TGTGCCATCAGTTCGAGGGGCCTAGCGGGGGGCTTTCACTACGAGCAGTACTTC
CDR3: CAISSRGLAGGFHYEQYF
J: TRBJ2-7
V: TRBV10-3
size: -
D: TRBD2

DNA: TGTGCCAGCAGCCCGTCTCGGGCGGGCGGGGAGCTGTTTTTT
CDR3: CASSPSRAGGELFF
J: TRBJ2-2
V: TRBV27
size: -
D: -

DNA: TGTGCCAGCTCGTCTGGGACAGGGGCTGGAAACACCATATATTTT
CDR3: CASSSGTGAGNTIYF
J: TRBJ1-3
V: TRBV2
size: few
D: TRBD1

DNA: TGTGCCAGCAGCGTTACAGGGAGTACTGGTCACGGGGAGCTGTTTTTT
CDR3: CASSVTGSTGHGELFF
J: TRBJ2-2
V: TRBV7-6
size: -
D: -

DNA: TGTGCCAGCAGCTTAGCGGGACAGGGGTCTTTTGGGGCCAACGTCCTGACTTTC
CDR3: CASSLAGQGSFGANVLTF
J: TRBJ2-6
V: TRBV7-9
size: few
D: TRBD1

DNA: TGTGCCAGCTCACCAGGTGAGACAGGCGGTCTGGGTTCACCCCTCCACTTT
CDR3: CASSPGETGGLGSPLHF
J: TRBJ1-6
V: TRBV18
size: -
D: -

DNA: TGTGCCAGCAGCTGGGGACTGACCTACGAGCAGTACTTC
CDR3: CASSWGLTYEQYF
J: TRBJ2-7
V: TRBV5-8
size: -
D: -

DNA: TGCAGCGTTTTACGGACAGGCGCGGATGAAAAACTGTTTTTT
CDR3: CSVLRTGADEKLFF
J: TRBJ1-4
V: TRBV29-1
size: -
D: TRBD1

DNA: TGTGCCTGGAGCCTGGTGGGGGGACTCTACACCTTC
CDR3: CAWSLVGGLYTF
J: TRBJ1-2
V: TRBV30
size: -
D: -

DNA: TGTGCCAGTAGCCCGACAGGAACGGACACCGGGGAGCTGTTTTTT
CDR3: CASSPTGTDTGELFF
J: TRBJ2-2
V: TRBV19
size: -
D: -

DNA: TGCGCCAGCAGCCACAGACAGGTTGAGGGAGCTTTCTTT
CDR3: CASSHRQVEGAFF
J: TRBJ1-1
V: TRBV4-1
size: -
D: -

DNA: TGTGCCTGGAGTGTAGGGGGCCATAACTATGGCTACACCTTC
CDR3: CAWSVGGHNYGYTF
J: TRBJ1-2
V: TRBV30
size: -
D: TRBD1

DNA: TGTGCCAGCAGTTACGGGGCAGGGAAGGGCGGCACTGAAGCTTTCTTT
CDR3: CASSYGAGKGGTEAFF
J: TRBJ1-1
V: TRBV6-2/TRBV6-3
size: -
D: -

DNA: TGTGCCAGCAGCCAAGGTTCTAGGAACTATGGCTACACCTTC
CDR3: CASSQGSRNYGYTF
J: TRBJ1-2
V: TRBV3-1/TRBV3-2
size: -
D: -

DNA: TGTGCCAGCACGAAGCTCTCGATCAGCACAGATACGCAGTATTTT
CDR3: CASTKLSISTDTQYF
J: TRBJ2-3
V: TRBV7-9
size: -
D: -

DNA: TGTGCCAGCAGACCCCAGAATAACTATGGCTACACCTTC
CDR3: CASRPQNNYGYTF
J: TRBJ1-2
V: TRBV27
size: -
D: -

DNA: TGTGCCAGCAGCCAAACATACAGGGCTCTGGGCGGGGAGCTGTTTTTT
CDR3: CASSQTYRALGGELFF
J: TRBJ2-2
V: TRBV7-9
size: -
D: -

DNA: TGTGCCACCAGCAGAGATCGTGGACTCGGGGTCAATGAGCAGTTCTTC
CDR3: CATSRDRGLGVNEQFF
J: TRBJ2-1
V: TRBV15
size: -
D: -

DNA: TGTGCCAGCAGTTACGGAACTAGCGGGGGGGAAGAGACCCAGTACTTC
CDR3: CASSYGTSGGEETQYF
J: TRBJ2-5
V: TRBV6-6
size: -
D: TRBD2

DNA: TGTGCCAGCAGCGTAGGCGAGGGCTCGGGCTACACCTTC
CDR3: CASSVGEGSGYTF
J: TRBJ1-2
V: TRBV9
size: -
D: -

DNA: TGTGCCAGCAGCCAGTCGTCCGGCTACACCTTC
CDR3: CASSQSSGYTF
J: TRBJ1-2
V: TRBV3-1/TRBV3-2
size: -
D: -

DNA: TGCGCCAGCAGCCAAGACATGACAGGGGCATCTCCCTACAATGAGCAGTTCTTC
CDR3: CASSQDMTGASPYNEQFF
J: TRBJ2-1
V: TRBV4-3
size: -
D: TRBD1

DNA: TGTGCCAGCAGCTTACGTGGCCCGGGGAGCGGGGGGGAAGAGACCCAGTACTTC
CDR3: CASSLRGPGSGGEETQYF
J: TRBJ2-5
V: TRBV7-3
size: -
D: TRBD2

DNA: TGCGCCAGCGGGGCCTGGCTAGCGGGTCCTGGGGCCAACGTCCTGACTTTC
CDR3: CASGAWLAGPGANVLTF
J: TRBJ2-6
V: TRBV4-1
size: few
D: TRBD2

DNA: TGTGCCAGCAGCTTAGGGACAGGGCATTCACCCCTCCACTTT
CDR3: CASSLGTGHSPLHF
J: TRBJ1-6
V: TRBV7-9
size: few
D: TRBD1

DNA: TGTGCCAGCAGCCAAGCGGAGGGACAGTTAAACACTGAAGCTTTCTTT
CDR3: CASSQAEGQLNTEAFF
J: TRBJ1-1
V: TRBV14
size: -
D: TRBD1

DNA: TGTGCCAGTAGTACCGGTAAGCGAGCTTTCTTT
CDR3: CASSTGKRAFF
J: TRBJ1-1
V: TRBV19
size: -
D: -

DNA: TGTGCCAGCAGGGAAACAGGGACGGTTAACGAGCAGTACTTC
CDR3: CASRETGTVNEQYF
J: TRBJ2-7
V: TRBV21-1
size: -
D: -

DNA: TGTGCCAGTAGACCAACCCGTGGGGGCACAGGGGACCTGAACACCGGGGAGCTGTTTTTT
CDR3: CASRPTRGGTGDLNTGELFF
J: TRBJ2-2
V: TRBV19
size: -
D: TRBD1

DNA: TGTGCCAGCAGCGGTTGGGGAGCGGGGGGGCCATCAGATACGCAGTATTTT
CDR3: CASSGWGAGGPSDTQYF
J: TRBJ2-3
V: TRBV9
size: -
D: TRBD2

DNA: TGCAGCGTTGCCCCGGACAGGGGGTCTGAAAAACTGTTTTTT
CDR3: CSVAPDRGSEKLFF
J: TRBJ1-4
V: TRBV29-1
size: -
D: TRBD1

DNA: TGTGCCAGTAGTACCGCCCCGACAGCCCGCCTTGGCTACACCTTC
CDR3: CASSTAPTARLGYTF
J: TRBJ1-2
V: TRBV19
size: -
D: -

DNA: TGTGCCAGCAGTTTATCAGGCCGGGCAGGGGGCACTGAAGCTTTCTTT
CDR3: CASSLSGRAGGTEAFF
J: TRBJ1-1
V: TRBV27
size: -
D: TRBD1

DNA: TGTGCCTGGAGCCTTGACCACCGGGGGACCCAGTACTTC
CDR3: CAWSLDHRGTQYF
J: TRBJ2-5
V: TRBV30
size: -
D: -

DNA: TGTGCCAGTAGTATAGATCTTGGGGCGGATGGCTACACCTTC
CDR3: CASSIDLGADGYTF
J: TRBJ1-2
V: TRBV19
size: -
D: -

DNA: TGTGCCTGGACCACGACCGGGGAGCAGTTCTTC
CDR3: CAWTTTGEQFF
J: TRBJ2-1
V: TRBV30
size: -
D: -

DNA: TGCGCCAGCAGCCAAGAAATGGCAGGGAACTACGAGCAGTACTTC
CDR3: CASSQEMAGNYEQYF
J: TRBJ2-7
V: TRBV4-1
size: -
D: -

DNA: TGTGCCAGCAGTGAAAGGGACAGCATGAACACTGAAGCTTTCTTT
CDR3: CASSERDSMNTEAFF
J: TRBJ1-1
V: TRBV25-1
size: once
D: TRBD1

DNA: TGTGCCTGGAGTGTGAGGAGGGCTGAAAAACTGTTTTTT
CDR3: CAWSVRRAEKLFF
J: TRBJ1-4
V: TRBV30
size: -
D: -

DNA: TGCGCCAGCAGCCAGGTCGGGGGTAGCACTGAAGCTTTCTTT
CDR3: CASSQVGGSTEAFF
J: TRBJ1-1
V: TRBV4-1
size: -
D: -

DNA: TGTGCCAGCAGCCAAGATGGGAGGTTTGGCTACACCTTC
CDR3: CASSQDGRFGYTF
J: TRBJ1-2
V: TRBV3-1/TRBV3-2
size: -
D: -

DNA: TGTGCCACCAGCACCGGACAGGATAATTCACCCCTCCACTTT
CDR3: CATSTGQDNSPLHF
J: TRBJ1-6
V: TRBV15
size: -
D: TRBD1

DNA: TGTGCCAGCAGCTGGAAGGGACTAGCGGGGGGAAGAATGATGGGATCCGAGCAGTACTTC
CDR3: CASSWKGLAGGRMMGSEQYF
J: TRBJ2-7
V: TRBV3-1/TRBV3-2
size: -
D: TRBD2

DNA: TGTGCTAGTGGTTCCCGGGACTCCCCCTACAATGAGCAGTTCTTC
CDR3: CASGSRDSPYNEQFF
J: TRBJ2-1
V: TRBV12-5
size: -
D: -

DNA: TGTGCCAGCAGTCTCCAGACTAGCGGGGGAGCTTTGGATACGCAGTATTTT
CDR3: CASSLQTSGGALDTQYF
J: TRBJ2-3
V: TRBV28
size: -
D: TRBD2

DNA: TGTGCCAGCAGTGAAGACAGGGTCACTGAAGCTTTCTTT
CDR3: CASSEDRVTEAFF
J: TRBJ1-1
V: TRBV6-1
size: few
D: -